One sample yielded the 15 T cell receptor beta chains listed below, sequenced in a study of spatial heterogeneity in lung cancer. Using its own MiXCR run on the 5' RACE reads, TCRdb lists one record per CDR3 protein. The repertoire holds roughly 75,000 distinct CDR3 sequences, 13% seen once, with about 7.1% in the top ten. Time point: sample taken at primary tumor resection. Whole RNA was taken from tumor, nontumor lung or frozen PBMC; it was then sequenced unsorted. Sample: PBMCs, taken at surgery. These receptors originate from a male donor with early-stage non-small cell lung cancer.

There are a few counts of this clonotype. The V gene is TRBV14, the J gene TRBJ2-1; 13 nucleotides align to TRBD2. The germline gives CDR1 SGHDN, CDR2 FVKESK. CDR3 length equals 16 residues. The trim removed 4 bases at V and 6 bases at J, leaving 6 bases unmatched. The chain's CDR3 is CASSRTGLAGVNEQFF. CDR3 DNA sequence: TGTGCCAGCAGCCGAACCGGACTAGCGGGAGTCAATGAGCAGTTCTTC.

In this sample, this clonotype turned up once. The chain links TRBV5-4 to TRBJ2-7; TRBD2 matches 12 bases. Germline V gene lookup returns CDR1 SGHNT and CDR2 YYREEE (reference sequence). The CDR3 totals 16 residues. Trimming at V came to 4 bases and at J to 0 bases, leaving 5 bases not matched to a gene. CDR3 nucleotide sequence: TGTGCCAGCAGCCGGGGACTAGCGGGCTCCTCCTACGAGCAGTACTTC. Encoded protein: CASSRGLAGSSYEQYF.

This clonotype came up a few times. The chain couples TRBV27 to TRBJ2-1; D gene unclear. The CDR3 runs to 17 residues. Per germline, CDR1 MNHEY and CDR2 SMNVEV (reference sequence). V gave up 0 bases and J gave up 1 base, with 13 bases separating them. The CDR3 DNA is TGTGCCAGCAGTTTATCTAGGCTGTTGGCATCCTACAATGAGCAGTTCTTC. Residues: CASSLSRLLASYNEQFF.

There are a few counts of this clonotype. CDR3 protein: CASSTGRFQPQHF. The CDR3 coding sequence is TGTGCCAGCTCGACAGGGAGGTTTCAGCCCCAGCATTTT. The chain joins TRBV12-3 or TRBV12-4 to TRBJ1-5; 7 nucleotides align to TRBD1. The CDR3 has 13 amino acids. Unmatched junction bases numbered 7, after V lost 8 bases and J lost 6 bases.

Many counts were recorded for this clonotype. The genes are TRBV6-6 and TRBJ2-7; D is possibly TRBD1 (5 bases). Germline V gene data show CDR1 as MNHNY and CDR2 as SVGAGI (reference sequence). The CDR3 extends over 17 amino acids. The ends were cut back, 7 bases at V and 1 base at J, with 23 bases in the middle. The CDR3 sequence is CASTLNRVAGQSYEQYF. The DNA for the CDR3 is TGTGCCAGCACTCTCAACCGCGTGGCAGGGCAATCCTACGAGCAGTACTTC.

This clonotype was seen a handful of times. The CDR3 protein is CASSQGTVSYTF. The DNA for the CDR3 is TGTGCCAGCAGCCAGGGGACAGTAAGCTACACCTTC. The chain combines TRBV5-4 with TRBJ1-2, with 7 bases that match TRBD1. This CDR3 spans 12 amino acids. J was trimmed by 9 bases and V by 4 bases; bases with no gene match: 6. CDR1 is SGHNT, CDR2 YYREEE, per germline (reference sequence).

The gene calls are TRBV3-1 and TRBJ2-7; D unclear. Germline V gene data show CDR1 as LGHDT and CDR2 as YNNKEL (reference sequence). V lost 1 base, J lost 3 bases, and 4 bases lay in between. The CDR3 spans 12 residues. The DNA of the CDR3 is TGTGCCAGCAGCCAAGTGAGCTACGAGCAGTACTTC. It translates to CASSQVSYEQYF.

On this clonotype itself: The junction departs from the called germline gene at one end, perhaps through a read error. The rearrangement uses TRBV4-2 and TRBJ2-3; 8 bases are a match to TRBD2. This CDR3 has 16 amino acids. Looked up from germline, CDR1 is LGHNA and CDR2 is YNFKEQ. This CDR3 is CARSQRIGREADTQYF. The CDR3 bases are TGTGCCAGGAGCCAGCGAATCGGGAGGGAAGCAGATACGCAGTATTTT.

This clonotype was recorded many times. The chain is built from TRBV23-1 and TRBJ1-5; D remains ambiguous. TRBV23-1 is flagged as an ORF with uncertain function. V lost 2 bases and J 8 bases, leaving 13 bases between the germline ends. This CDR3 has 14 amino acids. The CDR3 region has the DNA TGCGCCAGCAGTCAAATTGCCGGGCGGGAGCCCCAGCATTTT. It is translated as CASSQIAGREPQHF.

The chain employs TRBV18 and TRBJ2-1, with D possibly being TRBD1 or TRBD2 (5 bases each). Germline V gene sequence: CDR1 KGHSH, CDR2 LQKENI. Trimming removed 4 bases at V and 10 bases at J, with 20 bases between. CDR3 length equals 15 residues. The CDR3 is CASSRERDRLGEQFF. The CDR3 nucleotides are TGTGCCAGCTCACGTGAACGGGACCGCCTGGGAGAGCAGTTCTTC.

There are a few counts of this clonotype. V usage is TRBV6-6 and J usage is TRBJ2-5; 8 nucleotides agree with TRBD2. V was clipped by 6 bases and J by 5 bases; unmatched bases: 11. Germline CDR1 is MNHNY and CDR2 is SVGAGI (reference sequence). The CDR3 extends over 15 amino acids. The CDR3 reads CASSPQSGSGETQYF. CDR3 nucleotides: TGTGCCAGCAGCCCCCAGAGCGGGAGTGGGGAGACCCAGTACTTC.

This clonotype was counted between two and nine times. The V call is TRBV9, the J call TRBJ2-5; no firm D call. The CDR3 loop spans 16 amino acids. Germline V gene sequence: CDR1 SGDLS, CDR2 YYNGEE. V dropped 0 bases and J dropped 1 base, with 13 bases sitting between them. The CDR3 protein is CASSVVFPTRQETQYF. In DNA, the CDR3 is TGTGCCAGCAGCGTAGTCTTCCCTACCCGCCAAGAGACCCAGTACTTC.

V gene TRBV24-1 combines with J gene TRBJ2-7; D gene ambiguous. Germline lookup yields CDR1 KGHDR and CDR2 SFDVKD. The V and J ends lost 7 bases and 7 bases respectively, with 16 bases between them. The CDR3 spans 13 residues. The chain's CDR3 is CATSAPYSLEQYF. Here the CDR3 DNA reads TGTGCCACCAGCGCTCCTTACAGTTTAGAGCAGTACTTC.

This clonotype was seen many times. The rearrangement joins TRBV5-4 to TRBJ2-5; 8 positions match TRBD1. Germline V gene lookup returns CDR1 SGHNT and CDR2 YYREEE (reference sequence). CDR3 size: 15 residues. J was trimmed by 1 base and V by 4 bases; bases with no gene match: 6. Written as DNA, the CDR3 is TGTGCCAGCAGCCCGGGACAGGTCATCCAAGAGACCCAGTACTTC. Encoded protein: CASSPGQVIQETQYF.

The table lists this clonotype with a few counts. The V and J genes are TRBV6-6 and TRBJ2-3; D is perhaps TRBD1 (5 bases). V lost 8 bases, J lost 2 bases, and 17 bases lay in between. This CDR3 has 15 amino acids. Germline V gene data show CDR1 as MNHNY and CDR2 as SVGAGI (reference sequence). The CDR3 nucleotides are TGTGCCAGCGGATCTTCTAGGGGAACCACAGATACGCAGTATTTT. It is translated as CASGSSRGTTDTQYF.